This entry is about one T cell receptor (beta chain). V was clipped by 0 bases and J by 2 bases, with 6 bases between them. The CDR3 has 14 residues. Germline V gene data show CDR1 as MNHEY and CDR2 as SVGEGT. This sample was taken from a study of blood T cell repertoires in COVID-19. Study information: In each case, the material was cDNA or gDNA derived from T cells, B-cell-depleted T cells, or PBMCs.

Only in-frame clones appear in the TCRdb table, and some are missing; sequencing was by immunoSEQ multiplex PCR. The sample records 250,000 or so clones, 70% to 90% being singletons. The chain combines TRBV6-2 or TRBV6-3 with TRBJ2-3, with a possible D match to TRBD2 (5 bases). The TCR was taken from a man aged 25-40 years with active or convalescent COVID-19. The sequenced sample was peripheral blood. CDR3 coding DNA: TGTGCCAGCAGTTACTCGACTACCACAGATACGCAGTATTTT. It encodes CASSYSTTTDTQYF.